Below are 3 T cell receptor beta chains sequenced from a single sample in a study of T cells after somatic rescue of genetic block. Only in-frame clones appear in the TCRdb table, and some are missing; sequencing was by immunoSEQ multiplex PCR. The sample has fewer than 150,000 clones; over 80% are singletons. The source material was peripheral blood mononuclear cells (PBMCs). All receptors come from a young woman.

The chain carries TRBV4-1 and TRBJ2-6; 7 bases line up with TRBD1. J lost 4 bases, V lost 0 bases, and 3 bases had no gene match. CDR1 and CDR2 (germline): MGHRA, YSYEKL. The CDR3 runs to 16 residues. The CDR3 here is CASSQDEGAGANVLTF. For the CDR3, the DNA is TGCGCCAGCAGCCAAGATGAGGGGGCGGGGGCCAACGTCCTGACTTTC.

This clone was detected once. The chain combines TRBV7-9 with TRBJ2-2; D perhaps matches TRBD2 (6 bases). Per germline, CDR1 SEHNR and CDR2 FQNEAQ (reference sequence). V lost 7 bases, J lost 4 bases, and 13 bases lay in between. The CDR3 runs 14 residues. CDR3 in amino acids: CASTPAAGTGELFF. The DNA for the CDR3 is TGTGCCAGCACCCCCGCAGCGGGCACCGGGGAGCTGTTTTTT.

This chain uses TRBV11-2 with TRBJ2-5; perhaps D is TRBD1 or TRBD2 (7 bases each). The CDR3 runs 17 residues. CDR1 is SGHAT, CDR2 FQNNGV, per germline. V lost 5 bases, J lost 5 bases, and 24 bases lay in between. For the CDR3, the DNA is TGTGCCAGCAGCCGTCGGGGAGGGGAGGGGGCGACGGAGACCCAGTACTTC. It is translated as CASSRRGGEGATETQYF.